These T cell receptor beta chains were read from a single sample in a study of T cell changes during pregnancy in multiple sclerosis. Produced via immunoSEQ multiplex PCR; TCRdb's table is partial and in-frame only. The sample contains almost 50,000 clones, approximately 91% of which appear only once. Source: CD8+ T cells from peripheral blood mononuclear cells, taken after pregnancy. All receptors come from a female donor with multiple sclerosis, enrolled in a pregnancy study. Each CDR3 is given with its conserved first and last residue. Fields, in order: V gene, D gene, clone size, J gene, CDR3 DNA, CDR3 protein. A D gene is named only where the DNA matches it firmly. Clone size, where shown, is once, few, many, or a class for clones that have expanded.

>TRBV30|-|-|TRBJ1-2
TGTGCTGTCCCCGTAGGCGGCAACGCAGGGTTGTCTGGCTACACCTTC
CAVPVGGNAGLSGYTF
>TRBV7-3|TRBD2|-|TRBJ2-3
TGTGCCAGCAGCCCCATGGATGCGGGGGGTTATGGCACAGATACGCAGTATTTT
CASSPMDAGGYGTDTQYF
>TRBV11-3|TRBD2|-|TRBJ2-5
TGTGCCAGCAGCCTATCCTCTAGCGGGGGGTTTGAGACCCAGTACTTC
CASSLSSSGGFETQYF
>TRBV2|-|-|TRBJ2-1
TGTGCCAGCAGACTCCCGGGATATACCTACAATGAGCAGTTCTTC
CASRLPGYTYNEQFF
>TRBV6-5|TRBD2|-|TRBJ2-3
TGTGCCAGCAGACCCGGACTAGCGGGGACAGATACGCAGTATTTT
CASRPGLAGTDTQYF
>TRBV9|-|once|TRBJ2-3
TGTGCCAGCGGGGGGGCTTTCACAGATACGCAGTATTTT
CASGGAFTDTQYF
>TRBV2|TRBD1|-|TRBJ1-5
TGTGCCAGCAGTGGTTGGGTGACAGGGGGGAGTCAGCCCCAGCATTTT
CASSGWVTGGSQPQHF
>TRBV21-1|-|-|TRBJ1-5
TGTGCCAGCAGCAAAGGGGGCGGGGCAGGTCAGGTAGAGGGAAATCAGCCCCAGCATTTT
CASSKGGGAGQVEGNQPQHF
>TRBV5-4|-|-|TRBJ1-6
TGTGCCAGCAGCCCCCGCCAGGGGAATTCACCCCTCCACTTT
CASSPRQGNSPLHF
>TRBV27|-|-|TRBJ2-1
TGTGCCAGCAGAACGATTACGAGCATTCATGAGCAGTTCTTC
CASRTITSIHEQFF
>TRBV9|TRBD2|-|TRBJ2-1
TGTGCCAGCAGCGTAGTGGGGACTAGCAATGAGCAGTTCTTC
CASSVVGTSNEQFF
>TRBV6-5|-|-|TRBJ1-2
TGTGCCAGCAGTCCCGCCCTCTCGAGGGGCTACACCTTC
CASSPALSRGYTF
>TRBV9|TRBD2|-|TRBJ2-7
TGTGCCAGCAGCGTAGTAGCGGGGGGACCCGGCGAGCAGTACTTC
CASSVVAGGPGEQYF
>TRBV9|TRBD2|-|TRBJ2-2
TGTGCCAGCAGCCCTCCCCAGCGGGGAGTCACCGGGGAGCTGTTTTTT
CASSPPQRGVTGELFF
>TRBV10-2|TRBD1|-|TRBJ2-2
TGCGCCAGCAGAGAAGGGGGCCTGATGACTGGGGGGGAGCTGTTTTTT
CASREGGLMTGGELFF
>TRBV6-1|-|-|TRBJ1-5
TGTGCCCTCGGCGGGGAGAATAGCAATCAGCCCCAGCATTTT
CALGGENSNQPQHF
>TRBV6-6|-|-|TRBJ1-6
TGTGCCAGCACCGAGAATTCACCCCTCCACTTT
CASTENSPLHF
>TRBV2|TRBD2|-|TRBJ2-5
TGTGCCAGCAGGGTGACTAGCGGGGGGACAGAAGAGACCCAGTACTTC
CASRVTSGGTEETQYF
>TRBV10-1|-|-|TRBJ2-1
TGCGCCAGCAGTGAGGGAAGGGGCGGCAATGAGCAGTTCTTC
CASSEGRGGNEQFF
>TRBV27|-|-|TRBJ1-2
TGTGCCAGCGGGCAGGGTGGCTATGGCTACACCTTC
CASGQGGYGYTF
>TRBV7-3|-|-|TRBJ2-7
TGTGCCAGCAGCTTAGCTGGGGGCCCTTACGAGCAGTACTTC
CASSLAGGPYEQYF
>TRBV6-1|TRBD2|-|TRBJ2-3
TGTGCCAGCAGTGAATTGGGAGGGCCCACAGATACGCAGTATTTT
CASSELGGPTDTQYF
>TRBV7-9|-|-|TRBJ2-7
TGTGCCAGCAGTAGTATCGCCTACGAGCAGTACTTC
CASSSIAYEQYF
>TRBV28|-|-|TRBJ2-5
TGTGCCAGCAGTCTGTCCCCCCAAGAGACCCAGTACTTC
CASSLSPQETQYF
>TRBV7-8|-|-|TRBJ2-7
TGTGCCAGCAGCTTAGATGGACACCCTCTCGAGCAGTACTTC
CASSLDGHPLEQYF
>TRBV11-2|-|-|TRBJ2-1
TGTGCCAGCAGCTCCCCCCAGGAGCAGTTCTTC
CASSSPQEQFF
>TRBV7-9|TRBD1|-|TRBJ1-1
TGTGCCAGCAGCCTAGGTTCCGAAGGGACAGGGAATACTGAAGCTTTCTTT
CASSLGSEGTGNTEAFF
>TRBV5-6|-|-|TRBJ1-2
TGTGCCAGCAGCTTGGGCGGATCCTCCTATGGCTACACCTTC
CASSLGGSSYGYTF
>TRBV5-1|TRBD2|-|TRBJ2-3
TGCGCCAGCAGCTTTTTGGGAGCGGGGAGTACAGATACGCAGTATTTT
CASSFLGAGSTDTQYF
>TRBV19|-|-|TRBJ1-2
TGTGCCAGTAGGTCGGGGTTGAATGGCTACACCTTC
CASRSGLNGYTF
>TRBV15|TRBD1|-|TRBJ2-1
TGTGCCACCAGCAAAAGACAGGGGAGGAATGAGCAGTTCTTC
CATSKRQGRNEQFF
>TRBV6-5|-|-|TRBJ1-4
TGTGCCAGCAGTTATGGGGGGGGTCAGGGTGAAAAACTGTTTTTT
CASSYGGGQGEKLFF
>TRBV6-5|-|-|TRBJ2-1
TGTGCCAGCAGTTACTCGGGGTCCCTAGCCCCTGAGCAGTTCTTC
CASSYSGSLAPEQFF
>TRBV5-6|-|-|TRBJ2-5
TGTGCCAGCAGCTTGGCCGTGGAGACCCAGTACTTC
CASSLAVETQYF
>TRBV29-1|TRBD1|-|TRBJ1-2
TGCAGCGTGCGGGACAGGGGAGACGTCGGCTATGGCTACACCTTC
CSVRDRGDVGYGYTF
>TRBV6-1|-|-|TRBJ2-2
TGTGCCAGCGTTAGCGGCGGGACCGGGGAGCTGTTTTTT
CASVSGGTGELFF
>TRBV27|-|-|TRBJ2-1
TGTGCCAGCAGTTTTGGTTCGGCGGACAATGAGCAGTTCTTC
CASSFGSADNEQFF
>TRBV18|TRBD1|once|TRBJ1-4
TGTGCCAGCTCACCACCGGTGGGCAGGGGGCGCTTGTATGATGAAAAACTGTTTTTT
CASSPPVGRGRLYDEKLFF
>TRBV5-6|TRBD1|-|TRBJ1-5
TGTGCCAGCAGCTTGGGGGACAGGCCCATCAGCCATCAGCCCCAGCATTTT
CASSLGDRPISHQPQHF
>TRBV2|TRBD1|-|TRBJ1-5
TGTGCCAACTCATCCCCGGGACAGGGTAATCAGCCCCAGCATTTT
CANSSPGQGNQPQHF
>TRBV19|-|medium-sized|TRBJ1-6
TGTGCCTGTGGAGGGAGAATATATAATTCACCCCTCCACTTT
CACGGRIYNSPLHF
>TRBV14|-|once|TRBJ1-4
TGTGCCAGCAGCCAAGAGACCTTGCACGACAGAGGGGGAAAACTGTTTTTT
CASSQETLHDRGGKLFF
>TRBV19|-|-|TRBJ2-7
TGTGCCAGTACTACAGCTTTCGGCGAGCAGTACTTC
CASTTAFGEQYF
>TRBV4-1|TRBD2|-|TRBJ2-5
TGCGCCAGCAGCCAAGAGCGGGGGTGGGAGACCCAGTACTTC
CASSQERGWETQYF
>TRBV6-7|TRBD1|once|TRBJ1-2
TGTGCCAGCAGTCAACCAGGGACAGGGGGTACCTATGGCTACACCTTC
CASSQPGTGGTYGYTF
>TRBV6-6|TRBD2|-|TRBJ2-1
TGTGCCACCAAACCCGGGACTAGCGCCTACAATGAGCAGTTCTTC
CATKPGTSAYNEQFF
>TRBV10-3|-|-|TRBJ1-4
TGTGCCATCAGTGAGTCGACACTTGAACTGTTTTTT
CAISESTLELFF
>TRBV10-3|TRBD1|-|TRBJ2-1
TGTGCCATCGGGGACAGGACTTACTACAATGAGCAGTTCTTC
CAIGDRTYYNEQFF
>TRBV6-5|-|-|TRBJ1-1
TGTGCCAGCACCTACGGGTCTGGCACTGAAGCTTTCTTT
CASTYGSGTEAFF